This TCR beta chain was captured by sequencing in a study of T cell clonality in common variable immunodeficiency. Sequencing used immunoSEQ multiplex PCR; TCRdb keeps in-frame clones, though not all of them. This sample comprises approximately 37,000 clones, none seen once only. This CDR3 has 16 residues. Germline trimming cut 0 bases from V and 2 bases from J; bases unmatched to any gene: 3. The V gene's germline CDR1 is SGHRS and CDR2 YFSETQ. Study findings and constraints: Compared with controls, CVID subjects had fewer shared TCRbeta clones.

The sample holds many counts of this clone. Its antigen remains unknown. The CDR3 end lies 3 residues beyond the end of the read and is filled in from the germline J gene. The sample comprised peripheral blood mononuclear cells. The clonotype originates from a person aged 18 to 70 in good health. The J gene is TRBJ2-7, the V gene TRBV5-1; the match to TRBD2 covers 12 bases. CDR3 in amino acids: CASSLETSGGPYEQYF. The part of the CDR3 DNA that was read is TGCGCCAGCAGCTTGGAGACTAGCGGGGGACCCTACGAG.